One sample yielded the 14 T cell receptor beta chains listed below, sequenced in a study of sequential checkpoint blockade in melanoma. Treatment meaning: randomized to nivolumab then ipilimumab (arm A) or the reverse (arm B). Profiled with immunoSEQ multiplex PCR; TCRdb holds only in-frame clones, not every one. This sample has some 13,000 clones; 21% occur once, and the top ten carry 5% to 7.5%. The sample was tumor tissue (inferred from file names), taken from a patient given nivolumab and ipilimumab in sequence. The receptors were sampled from a human donor with melanoma.

The chain has TRBV15 and TRBJ2-7; D gene ambiguous. This CDR3 spans 15 amino acids. Germline values: CDR1 LNHNV, CDR2 YYDKDF (reference sequence). V was pared by 6 bases and J by 0 bases, with 15 bases between. The CDR3 nucleotides read TGTGCCACCAGGTCGAGGACGACCCCCTCCTACGAGCAGTACTTC. This gives the protein CATRSRTTPSYEQYF.

V and J are TRBV1 and TRBJ1-5; the table assigns TRBD1, which was not confirmed against the DNA. TRBV1 is a pseudogene. This CDR3 has 15 residues. Written as DNA, the CDR3 is TGCGCCAGCAGCCAACAAACAGGGGTTGGCCAGCCCCAGCATTTT. Protein sequence: CASSQQTGVGQPQHF.

This clone was counted only a few times. The rearrangement uses TRBV13 and TRBJ2-1; TRBD2 matches 9 bases. With 1 base clipped from V and 7 bases from J, the junction kept 11 bases outside the gene matches. Germline-derived CDR1 and CDR2 are PRHDT and FYEKMQ (reference sequence). The CDR3 contains 17 residues. The CDR3 region has the DNA TGTGCCAGCAGCTTAGCGTTGGTACTAGCGGGTTTTAATGAGCAGTTCTTC. Protein sequence: CASSLALVLAGFNEQFF. The full variable domain, rest sourced from reference TRBV13 and TRBJ2-1, is AAGVIQSPRHLIKEKRETATLKCYPIPRHDTVYWYQQGPGQDPQFLISFYEKMQSDKGSIPDRFSAQQFSDYHSELNMSSLELGDSALYFCASSLALVLAGFNEQFFGPGTRLTVL.

This clone was seen more than once but under ten times. This rearrangement joins TRBV19 to TRBJ1-5; the D is unclear. Per germline, CDR1 LNHDA and CDR2 SQIVND (reference sequence). The CDR3 sequence is 15 residues long. The V end lost 1 base, the J end lost 9 bases, and 16 bases lay between the germline ends. CDR3 amino acids: CASSIGAGGLWPQHF. In DNA, the CDR3 is TGTGCCAGTAGTATAGGGGCGGGCGGCCTATGGCCCCAGCATTTT.

This clone has only a few counts. CDR3 region: CASSLGGGINEKLFF. The CDR3 DNA sequence: TGTGCCAGCAGCTTAGGCGGGGGGATTAATGAAAAACTGTTTTTT. The chain uses TRBV11-3 and TRBJ1-4, with a tentative D call TRBD1 (5 bases). The CDR3 contains 15 residues. Germline CDR1 and CDR2: SGHNT and YENEEA. Trimming took 1 base from V and 4 from J, leaving 10 bases between them.

This clone was counted a single time. The chain has TRBV19 and TRBJ2-5, with a possible D match to TRBD2 (5 bases). The CDR3 totals 14 residues. The V gene's germline CDR1 is LNHDA and CDR2 SQIVND (reference sequence). V was trimmed by 5 bases and J by 2 bases, leaving 12 bases between them. For the CDR3, the DNA is TGTGCCAGTAGTCCCGGACTTCTTCAAGAGACCCAGTACTTC. It codes for CASSPGLLQETQYF.

This clone was seen a few times. This rearrangement joins TRBV11-3 to TRBJ1-2; D not resolved. The CDR3 has 14 amino acids. The V and J ends lost 2 bases and 7 bases respectively, with 14 bases between them. CDR1 and CDR2 from the germline V gene are SGHNT and YENEEA. The CDR3 is CASSLSAGGFGYTF. The CDR3 DNA sequence: TGTGCCAGCAGCTTATCCGCAGGAGGCTTTGGCTACACCTTC.

This chain uses TRBV11-3 with TRBJ2-1; 9 nucleotides align to TRBD1. Germline lookup yields CDR1 SGHNT and CDR2 YENEEA. The CDR3 spans 15 residues. V lost 3 bases and J lost 2; bases outside the gene matches: 2. The CDR3, as DNA: TGTGCCAGCAGCTTGGGGGACAGGGCCTACAATGAGCAGTTCTTC. It is translated as CASSLGDRAYNEQFF.

This CDR3 reads CASSQGLAGNNEQFF. The DNA of the CDR3 is TGTGCCAGCAGCCAAGGGCTAGCGGGTAACAATGAGCAGTTCTTC. The gene calls are TRBV14 and TRBJ2-1; 8 nucleotides align to TRBD2. Per germline, CDR1 SGHDN and CDR2 FVKESK. The CDR3 extends over 15 amino acids. V trimming: 1 base; J trimming: 5 bases; junction bases outside the gene matches: 4.

This clone occurred a few times. The V gene is TRBV18, the J gene TRBJ2-2, with D unresolved. V was pared by 2 bases and J by 1 base, with 2 bases between. Per the germline V gene, CDR1 is KGHSH and CDR2 is LQKENI. This CDR3 is 13 amino acids long. Here the CDR3 DNA reads TGTGCCAGCTCACCAGAGAACACCGGGGAGCTGTTTTTT. This translates into CASSPENTGELFF.

In its sample, this clone was seen a few times. The gene calls are TRBV11-3 and TRBJ2-5; 9 bases are a match to TRBD1. Germline V gene lookup returns CDR1 SGHNT and CDR2 YENEEA. J gave up 2 bases and V 5 bases, and 3 bases lay outside the gene matches. This CDR3 has 14 residues. CDR3: CASSRDRGQETQYF. CDR3 in DNA: TGTGCCAGCAGCCGAGACAGGGGGCAAGAGACCCAGTACTTC.

The sample holds a few counts of this clone. The rearrangement uses TRBV18 and TRBJ1-4; D is unclear. CDR3 size: 15 residues. V was pared by 3 bases and J by 5 bases, with 13 bases between. Germline CDR1 is KGHSH and CDR2 is LQKENI. The chain's CDR3 is CASSPYVAANEKLFF. In DNA, the CDR3 is TGTGCCAGCTCACCGTACGTGGCGGCAAATGAAAAACTGTTTTTT. Together with reference TRBV18 and TRBJ1-4, the CDR3 gives the full variable domain: NAGVMQNPRHLVRRRGQEARLRCSPMKGHSHVYWYRQLPEEGLKFMVYLQKENIIDESGMPKERFSAEFPKEGPSILRIQQVVRGDSAAYFCASSPYVAANEKLFFGSGTQLSVL.

The V call is TRBV12-5, the J call TRBJ2-7; D might be TRBD1 or TRBD2, each matching 7 bases. The V end was cut by 4 bases, the J end by 6 bases, with 13 bases between. CDR3 size: 13 residues. CDR1 is LGHNT and CDR2 is FRNRAP in the germline V gene. CDR3 DNA sequence: TGTGCTAGTGGTTGGGAGGGGGCGGTCGAGCAGTACTTC. Translation gives CASGWEGAVEQYF.

This clone was seen more than once but under ten times. The V call is TRBV9, the J call TRBJ2-1; D gene unclear. V was clipped by 0 bases and J by 7 bases, with 8 bases between them. This CDR3 contains 13 residues. Looked up from germline, CDR1 is SGDLS and CDR2 is YYNGEE. CDR3 amino acids: CASSVGPINEQFF. CDR3 nucleotides: TGTGCCAGCAGCGTAGGGCCTATAAATGAGCAGTTCTTC.